This T cell receptor (beta chain) was recovered during a study of cytomegalovirus exposure and HLA in healthy donors. The PCR used 60 Vbeta and 13 Jbeta primers. TCRdb's copy holds only in-frame clones and misses some; the assay was immunoSEQ multiplex PCR. Of under 250,000 clones listed, approximately 80% are singletons. The specimen sequenced was PBMCs. The receptor's source is a male donor in good health and CMV-seronegative.

CDR3 sequence reads: CASSQASGTGSQGEQYF. The DNA for the CDR3 is TGTGCCAGCAGCCAAGCTTCGGGGACAGGGTCTCAGGGCGAGCAGTACTTC. The chain couples TRBV4-2 to TRBJ2-7; the match to TRBD1 covers 9 bases. This CDR3 region has 17 residues. V shed 1 base, J shed 6 bases, and the junction held 13 bases outside the gene matches. CDR1 and CDR2 from the germline V gene are LGHNA and YNFKEQ.